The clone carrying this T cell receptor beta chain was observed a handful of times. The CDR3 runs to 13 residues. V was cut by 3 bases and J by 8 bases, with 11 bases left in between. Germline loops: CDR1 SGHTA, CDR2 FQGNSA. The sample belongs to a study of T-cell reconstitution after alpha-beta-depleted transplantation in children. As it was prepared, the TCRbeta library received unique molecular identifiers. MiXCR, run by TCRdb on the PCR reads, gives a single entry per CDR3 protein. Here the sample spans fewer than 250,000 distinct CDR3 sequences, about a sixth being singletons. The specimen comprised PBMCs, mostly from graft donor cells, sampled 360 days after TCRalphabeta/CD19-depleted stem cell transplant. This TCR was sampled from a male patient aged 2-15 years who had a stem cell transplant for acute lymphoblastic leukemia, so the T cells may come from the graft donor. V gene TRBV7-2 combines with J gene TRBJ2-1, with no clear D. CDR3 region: CASSFDWVDEQFF. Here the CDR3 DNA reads TGTGCCAGCAGCTTTGACTGGGTTGATGAGCAGTTCTTC.